Listed here are 30 T cell receptor beta chains from one sample, sequenced in a study of beta chain features in type 1 diabetes. Of the isolated RNA, all was reverse transcribed, and so the sequenced material was expressed TCRB transcripts. The assay was immunoSEQ multiplex PCR, and TCRdb's table has in-frame clones only and misses some. The sample has about 120,000 clones; 17% are singletons. Findings and caveats of the study: Shorter TCRB CDR3s, moderately but significantly so, were found in Type 1 diabetes patients in all four CD4+ subsets.

These receptors are not linked to any known antigen. Source material: central memory CD4+ T cells from blood. The receptors shown here come from a young man with type 1 diabetes.

This clone was recorded many times. The rearrangement links TRBV9 to TRBJ2-1; D gene unclear. CDR3 length equals 14 residues. Germline CDR1 SGDLS, CDR2 YYNGEE. Trimming took 0 bases from V and 6 from J, leaving 10 bases between them. The CDR3 nucleotides are TGTGCCAGCAGCGTAGTCCCCACGGGCAATGAGCAGTTCTTC. Translating gives CASSVVPTGNEQFF.

This chain links TRBV29-1 with TRBJ2-3, with D hard to call. Germline V gives CDR1 SQVTM, CDR2 ANQGSEA. This CDR3 is built from 13 residues. Trimming removed 3 bases from V and 5 bases from J, with 12 bases in between. CDR3 sequence (DNA): TGCAGCGTTGATAGGGTATTGGAAGATACGCAGTATTTT. Translation: CSVDRVLEDTQYF.

V usage is TRBV11-3 and J usage is TRBJ2-1; D remains unclear. CDR3 length: 13 amino acids. The V and J ends lost 4 bases and 2 bases respectively, with 6 bases between them. Germline V CDR1 and CDR2: SGHNT, YENEEA. The CDR3 sequence: CASSYAAYNEQFF. The CDR3 DNA is TGTGCCAGCAGCTATGCGGCCTACAATGAGCAGTTCTTC.

The chain couples TRBV9 to TRBJ1-5; D not resolved. From germline, CDR1 is SGDLS and CDR2 YYNGEE. This CDR3 region has 13 residues. Trimming shortened V by 0 bases and J by 5 bases, and 6 bases separated the two germline ends. The CDR3 is CASSVAFDQPQHF. The CDR3 DNA follows: TGTGCCAGCAGCGTAGCTTTCGATCAGCCCCAGCATTTT. The whole variable domain, filled in from reference TRBV9 and TRBJ1-5, reads DSGVTQTPKHLITATGQRVTLRCSPRSGDLSVYWYQQSLDQGLQFLIQYYNGEERAKGNILERFSAQQFPDLHSELNLSSLELGDSALYFCASSVAFDQPQHFGDGTRLSIL.

The chain joins TRBV25-1 to TRBJ2-3, with D possibly being TRBD2 (5 bases). V gave up 6 bases and J gave up 0 bases, with 7 bases separating them. Germline CDR1 and CDR2: MGHDK and SYGVNS. This CDR3 has 13 residues. The CDR3 nucleotides are TGTGCCAGCAGCGGGATGAGCACAGATACGCAGTATTTT. As protein: CASSGMSTDTQYF.

V and J are TRBV7-2 and TRBJ2-5; D gene uncertain. In germline, CDR1 is SGHTA, CDR2 FQGNSA. The CDR3 contains 13 residues. V lost 3 bases to trimming and J lost 1 base, with 6 bases between them. This CDR3 is CASSFRPQETQYF. CDR3 DNA: TGTGCCAGCAGCTTTAGACCCCAAGAGACCCAGTACTTC.

This clone was seen a few times. The rearrangement links TRBV4-2 to TRBJ2-5, with 7 bases matching TRBD2. Trimming cost V 3 bases and J 4 bases; bases outside gene matches: 14. Germline loops: CDR1 LGHNA, CDR2 YNFKEQ. The CDR3 has 17 residues. For the CDR3, the DNA is TGTGCCAGCAGCCAGGCTACTACCCGGGGGGATCTAGAGACCCAGTACTTC. Translation: CASSQATTRGDLETQYF.

This clone was counted between two and nine times. The chain recombines TRBV11-2 with TRBJ2-7; D perhaps matches TRBD2 (6 bases). Germline CDR1 SGHAT, CDR2 FQNNGV. The V end was cut by 4 bases, the J end by 2 bases, with 9 bases between. The CDR3 sequence is 13 residues long. The CDR3 region is CASSYSGTYEQYF. The CDR3 nucleotides are TGTGCCAGCAGCTATAGCGGAACCTACGAGCAGTACTTC.

J is TRBJ2-5 and V is TRBV9; D possibly corresponds to TRBD2 (6 bases). The germline gives CDR1 SGDLS, CDR2 YYNGEE. The V and J ends lost 4 bases and 5 bases respectively, with 15 bases between them. There are 14 residues in the CDR3. CDR3 residues: CASSPMTSTETQYF. In DNA form, the CDR3 reads TGTGCCAGCAGCCCTATGACTAGTACGGAGACCCAGTACTTC.

Many counts were recorded for this clone. V is TRBV6-5 and J is TRBJ1-2; D might be TRBD1 (6 bases). Trimming took off 6 bases at V and 3 bases at J, with 11 bases between the two ends. CDR3 length: 13 residues. Germline V gene lookup returns CDR1 MNHEY and CDR2 SVGAGI. The CDR3 is CASRQNRDYGYTF. The CDR3 region has the DNA TGTGCCAGCAGACAGAACAGGGACTATGGCTACACCTTC.

The sample holds a few counts of this clone. The chain recombines TRBV25-1 with TRBJ1-2, with 10 positions matching TRBD1. The germline V gene has CDR1 MGHDK and CDR2 SYGVNS. The CDR3 has 15 residues. Unmatched junction bases numbered 8, after V lost 4 bases and J lost 6 bases. CDR3 residues: CASSVTTGGGDGYTF. CDR3 coding DNA: TGTGCCAGCAGTGTGACGACAGGGGGCGGGGATGGCTACACCTTC.

The rearrangement uses TRBV28 and TRBJ2-3, with D unresolved. Looked up from germline, CDR1 is MDHEN and CDR2 is SYDVKM. The CDR3 extends over 15 amino acids. V lost 10 bases to trimming and J lost 0 bases, with 17 bases between them. This CDR3 is CATSPVELSTDTQYF. CDR3 sequence (DNA): TGTGCCACCTCTCCCGTGGAGCTCAGCACAGATACGCAGTATTTT. Full variable domain (missing parts from reference TRBV28 and TRBJ2-3): DVKVTQSSRYLVKRTGEKVFLECVQDMDHENMFWYRQDPGLGLRLIYFSYDVKMKEKGDIPEGYSVSREKKERFSLILESASTNQTSMYLCATSPVELSTDTQYFGPGTRLTVL.

This clone occurred a few times. The V and J genes are TRBV7-2 and TRBJ2-3; D possibly corresponds to TRBD1 (5 bases). The CDR3 contains 14 residues. Trimming took 5 bases from V and 6 from J, leaving 15 bases between them. Germline V lookup: CDR1 SGHTA, CDR2 FQGNSA. This CDR3 reads CASSPRARWDTQYF. The DNA of the CDR3 is TGTGCCAGCAGCCCCAGGGCCCGGTGGGATACGCAGTATTTT.

The CDR3 coding sequence is TGTGCCAGCAGTCTCCTAGCGGTGACAGATACGCAGTATTTT. Its translation: CASSLLAVTDTQYF. The V and J genes are TRBV6-6 and TRBJ2-3; TRBD2 aligns across 7 bases. Germline CDR1 MNHNY, CDR2 SVGAGI (reference sequence). With V trimmed by 5 bases and J by 3 bases, 5 bases remained unmatched. The CDR3 totals 14 residues.

The chain recombines TRBV19 with TRBJ2-5; 7 positions match TRBD1. The CDR3 consists of 16 residues. Losses at the gene ends were 3 bases for V and 5 bases for J; bases not matched to a gene: 12. Germline V gene lookup returns CDR1 LNHDA and CDR2 SQIVND (reference sequence). This CDR3 reads CASSITTGLFLETQYF. The CDR3, as DNA: TGTGCCAGTAGTATTACGACAGGGTTATTTTTGGAGACCCAGTACTTC.

This CDR3 reads CSVETLRGQETQYF. Here the CDR3 DNA reads TGCAGCGTTGAGACCCTAAGGGGGCAAGAGACCCAGTACTTC. The chain employs TRBV29-1 and TRBJ2-5; possibly TRBD1 for D (6 bases). Trimming took off 3 bases at V and 2 bases at J, with 13 bases between the two ends. This CDR3 has 14 residues. Germline V gene data show CDR1 as SQVTM and CDR2 as ANQGSEA.

This clone has ten or more counts. The V gene is TRBV7-2, the J gene TRBJ1-1, with TRBD1 matching 8 bases. J lost 6 bases, V lost 4 bases, and 10 bases had no gene match. CDR3 size: 15 residues. Looked up from germline, CDR1 is SGHTA and CDR2 is FQGNSA. The CDR3 region is CASSYLRGRGPEAFF. As DNA, the CDR3 is TGTGCCAGCAGCTATTTGCGGGGCAGGGGGCCTGAAGCTTTCTTT.

This clone was found a few times. The chain combines TRBV6-6 with TRBJ2-3; TRBD1 or TRBD2 may be the D gene (5 bases each). The ends were cut back, 4 bases at V and 6 bases at J, with 11 bases in the middle. The CDR3 length is 13 residues. Germline lookup yields CDR1 MNHNY and CDR2 SVGAGI (reference sequence). The CDR3 DNA follows: TGTGCCAGCAGTTTGATGGGGACGGATACGCAGTATTTT. The encoded protein is CASSLMGTDTQYF.

The rearrangement joins TRBV5-6 to TRBJ2-2, with D possibly TRBD1 on 6 matching bases. Trimming took off 4 bases at V and 1 base at J, with 23 bases between the two ends. Germline V gene sequence: CDR1 SGHDT, CDR2 YYEEEE. CDR3 length equals 19 residues. The CDR3 DNA reads TGTGCCAGCAGCCCCGTGATCAACCACAGGGCAGGGAACACCGGGGAGCTGTTTTTT. Translating it yields CASSPVINHRAGNTGELFF.

This clone was counted between two and nine times. The chain is built from TRBV5-4 and TRBJ2-1; D is undetermined. The V and J ends lost 1 base and 5 bases respectively, with 16 bases between them. CDR1 is SGHNT, CDR2 YYREEE, per germline (reference sequence). CDR3 length equals 16 residues. The CDR3 spells CASSLNSKARHNEQFF. CDR3 in DNA: TGTGCCAGCAGCTTGAATAGTAAAGCTAGGCACAATGAGCAGTTCTTC.

This clone was counted only a few times. The CDR3 region has the DNA TGTGCCAGCTCACCAAGAGACAGAGACGAAAAACTGTTTTTT. This codes for CASSPRDRDEKLFF. This chain uses TRBV18 with TRBJ1-4, with a possible D match to TRBD1 (5 bases). The germline V gene encodes CDR1 KGHSH and CDR2 LQKENI. This CDR3 contains 14 residues. V was pared by 2 bases and J by 8 bases, with 12 bases between.

This clone was counted ten times or more. This sequence joins TRBV2 and TRBJ2-7; D is possibly TRBD1 (5 bases). Germline V lookup: CDR1 SNHLY, CDR2 FYNNEI. This CDR3 comprises 12 residues. V lost 7 bases to trimming and J lost 3 bases, with 10 bases between them. The CDR3 is CASNSDNYEQYF. The CDR3, as DNA: TGTGCCAGCAATTCGGACAACTACGAGCAGTACTTC.

The chain combines TRBV7-2 with TRBJ2-5, with D perhaps matching TRBD2 (7 bases). V lost 0 bases and J lost 4, with 9 bases in between. CDR1 is SGHTA and CDR2 is FQGNSA in the germline V gene. This CDR3 spans 14 amino acids. DNA for the CDR3: TGTGCCAGCAGCTTAGCGGGAGGGGGAGAGACCCAGTACTTC. This codes for CASSLAGGGETQYF.

This clone turned up a few times. This chain links TRBV2 with TRBJ1-1; possibly TRBD1 for D (5 bases). The CDR3 consists of 14 residues. Germline assignment: CDR1 SNHLY and CDR2 FYNNEI. V was cut by 6 bases and J by 1 base, with 12 bases left in between. CDR3 in amino acids: CASRAGTENTEAFF. The CDR3 coding sequence is TGTGCCAGCAGGGCCGGGACTGAGAACACTGAAGCTTTCTTT.

The chain couples TRBV27 to TRBJ2-7, with D possibly matching TRBD2 (6 bases). The germline V gene has CDR1 MNHEY and CDR2 SMNVEV (reference sequence). Trimming pared 6 bases from V and 2 bases from J, leaving 14 bases between. CDR3 length: 14 residues. The CDR3 DNA reads as TGTGCCAGCAGCATTGTCGGGGGTCCCTACGAGCAGTACTTC. It translates to CASSIVGGPYEQYF.

This clone appeared a few times. The chain employs TRBV18 and TRBJ1-1; D not resolved. Germline CDR1 and CDR2: KGHSH and LQKENI. Trimming left V 5 bases short and J 1 base short, with 8 bases between. This CDR3 has 13 amino acids. CDR3 in amino acids: CASSRTQNTEAFF. The CDR3 coding sequence is TGTGCCAGCTCAAGAACCCAGAACACTGAAGCTTTCTTT.

This clone was seen only once. The rearrangement joins TRBV30 to TRBJ1-4; D remains ambiguous. CDR3 length: 15 residues. Germline assignment: CDR1 GTSNPN and CDR2 SVGIG (reference sequence). V lost 0 bases, J lost 8 bases, and 16 bases lay in between. This chain's CDR3 is CAWSVLGGWSEKLFF. The DNA for the CDR3 is TGTGCCTGGAGTGTACTCGGCGGGTGGAGCGAAAAACTGTTTTTT.

This clone came up a few times. The chain employs TRBV5-4 and TRBJ2-7; weak D call: TRBD1 (5 bases). The germline V gene has CDR1 SGHNT and CDR2 YYREEE (reference sequence). Trimming pared 5 bases from V and 5 bases from J, leaving 14 bases between. The CDR3 runs to 13 residues. The CDR3 bases are TGTGCCAGCAGTAAGGGCAGGGCCAACGAGCAGTACTTC. Residues: CASSKGRANEQYF.

This clone was detected only a few times. V is TRBV7-2 and J is TRBJ2-7; D remains unclear. The CDR3 consists of 15 residues. CDR1 SGHTA and CDR2 FQGNSA come from the germline V gene. Trimming shortened V by 1 base and J by 0 bases, and 10 bases separated the two germline ends. CDR3 DNA sequence: TGTGCCAGCAGCTTAGGCCCAGGTAGCTCCTACGAGCAGTACTTC. Its translation is CASSLGPGSSYEQYF.

The chain has TRBV6-4 and TRBJ1-1; D is ambiguous. This CDR3 has 11 amino acids. The germline V and J ends were trimmed by 3 bases and 8 bases, with 7 bases remaining between them. From germline, CDR1 is MRHNA and CDR2 SNTAGT. The CDR3 here is CASSENGEAFF. CDR3 nucleotide sequence: TGTGCCAGCAGTGAGAATGGGGAAGCTTTCTTT.